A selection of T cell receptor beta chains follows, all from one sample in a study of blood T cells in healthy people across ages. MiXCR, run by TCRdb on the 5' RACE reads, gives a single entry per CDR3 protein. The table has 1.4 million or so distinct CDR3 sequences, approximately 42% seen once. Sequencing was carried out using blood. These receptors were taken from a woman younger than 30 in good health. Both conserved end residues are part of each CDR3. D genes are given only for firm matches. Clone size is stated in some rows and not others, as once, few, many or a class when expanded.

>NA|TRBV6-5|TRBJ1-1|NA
TGTGCCAGCAGTTCACCCACGAGGGGCGACACTGAAGCTTTCTTT
CASSSPTRGDTEAFF
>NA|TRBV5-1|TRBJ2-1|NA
TGCGCCAGCAGCTTGCTGGGACGGCAACCCGTGGGGCAGTTCTTC
CASSLLGRQPVGQFF
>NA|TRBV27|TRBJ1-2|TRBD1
TGTGCCAGCAGTTTATCAGCAGGGGGCGTCTATGGCTACACCTTC
CASSLSAGGVYGYTF
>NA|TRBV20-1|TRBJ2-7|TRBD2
TGCAGTGCCCCCGGGACTAGCGTTTACAATGAGCAGTACTTC
CSAPGTSVYNEQYF
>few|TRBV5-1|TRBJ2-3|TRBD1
TGCGCCAGCAGCTCGGGGACAGGGCTATGGGGAACAGATACGCAGTATTTT
CASSSGTGLWGTDTQYF
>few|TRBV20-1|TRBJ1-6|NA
TGCAGTACCCTCGGCTCCTATAATTCACCCCTCCACTTT
CSTLGSYNSPLHF
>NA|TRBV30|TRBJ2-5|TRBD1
TGTGCCTGGGGGTCGGGACAGGGCTACAATGAGCAGTACTTC
CAWGSGQGYNEQYF
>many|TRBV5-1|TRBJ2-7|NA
TGCGCCAGCAGCTTGGTGACCGACTCCTACGAGCAGTACTTC
CASSLVTDSYEQYF
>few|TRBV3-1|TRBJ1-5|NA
TGTGCCAGCAGCCAAGATCGGGGAGGACCCCAGCATTTT
CASSQDRGGPQHF
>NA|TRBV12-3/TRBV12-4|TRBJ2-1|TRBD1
TGTGCCAGCAGGCCCGGGACAGGATTGTTGTTCTTC
CASRPGTGLLFF
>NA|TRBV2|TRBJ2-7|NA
TGTGCCAGCAATTTACAGGGAAATAGCTACGAGCAGTACTTC
CASNLQGNSYEQYF
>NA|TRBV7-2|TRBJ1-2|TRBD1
TGTGCCAGCGTAGTGGACAGGGGGTGGTACGGCTACACCTTC
CASVVDRGWYGYTF
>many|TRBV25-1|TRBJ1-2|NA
TGTGCCAGCAGTGACGGGGGGAACTATGGCTACACCTTC
CASSDGGNYGYTF
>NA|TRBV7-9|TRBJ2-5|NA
TGTGCCAGCAGCCCTGGGACAACGGCCATGCAAGAGACCCAGTACTTC
CASSPGTTAMQETQYF
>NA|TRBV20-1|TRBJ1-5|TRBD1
TGCAGTGCTAGAGCAGACAGGGACAATCAGCCCCAGCATTTT
CSARADRDNQPQHF
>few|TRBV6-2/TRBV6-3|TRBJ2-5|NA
TGTGCCAGCAATCCTCTCCAGGGCAGTGGAGAGACCCAGTACTTC
CASNPLQGSGETQYF
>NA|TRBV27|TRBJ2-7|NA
TGTGCCAGCAGTTTATCGCAGGGGCGCATGTACGAGCAGTACTTC
CASSLSQGRMYEQYF
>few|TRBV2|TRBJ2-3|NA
TGTGCCAGCAGTAGGGACGGGGACACAGATACGCAGTATTTT
CASSRDGDTDTQYF
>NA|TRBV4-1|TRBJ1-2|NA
TGCGCCAGCAGCCAAAGCCCCGACGGGATCTATGGCTACACCTTC
CASSQSPDGIYGYTF
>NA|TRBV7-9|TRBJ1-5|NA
TGTGCCAGCAGCCCCAGTCGGGACGTTAGTCAGCCCCAGCATTTT
CASSPSRDVSQPQHF
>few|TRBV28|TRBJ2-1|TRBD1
TGTGCCAGCAGTCTAACAGGGGCCCCGGCCTACAATGAGCAGTTCTTC
CASSLTGAPAYNEQFF
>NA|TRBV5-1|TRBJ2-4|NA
TGCGCCAGCAGCTTATTGCCATCGACCGTGGGGGCCAAAAACATTCAGTACTTC
CASSLLPSTVGAKNIQYF
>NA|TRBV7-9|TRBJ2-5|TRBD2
TGTGCCAGCAGCCGTGGACTAGCGGGGGTCCAAGAGACCCAGTACTTC
CASSRGLAGVQETQYF
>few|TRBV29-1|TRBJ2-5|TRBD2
TGCAGCGTTGAATTGGTTACTAGCGGGGAAGAGACCCAGTACTTC
CSVELVTSGEETQYF
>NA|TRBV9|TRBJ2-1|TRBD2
TGTGCCAGCGGTCCTAGCGGGGGAGATTACAATGAGCAGTTCTTC
CASGPSGGDYNEQFF
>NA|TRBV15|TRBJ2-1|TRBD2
TGTGCCACCAGCACCCCGCTAGCGGGGAACAATGAGCAGTTCTTC
CATSTPLAGNNEQFF
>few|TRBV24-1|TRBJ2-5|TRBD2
TGTGCCACCAGTGCCCTGGGACTAGCGGGAACAGAGACCCAGTACTTC
CATSALGLAGTETQYF
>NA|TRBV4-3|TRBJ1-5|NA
TGCGCCAGCAGCCAAAACCCCCGGGGCAATCAGCCCCAGCATTTT
CASSQNPRGNQPQHF
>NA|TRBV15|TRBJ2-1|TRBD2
TGTGCCACCAGCAGAGATTTGAATAGCGGGAGCTCAATTGAGCAGTTCTTC
CATSRDLNSGSSIEQFF
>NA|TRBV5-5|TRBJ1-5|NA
TGTGCCAGCAGCCCAAGAGTAGTGGATAGCAATCAGCCCCAGCATTTT
CASSPRVVDSNQPQHF
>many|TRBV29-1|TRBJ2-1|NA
TGCAGCGTTGAAGAAACCACCGGGAGCTCCTACAATGAGCAGTTCTTC
CSVEETTGSSYNEQFF
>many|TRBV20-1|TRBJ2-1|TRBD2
TGCAGTGCTAGGACTAGCTGGCGAGAGTTCTTC
CSARTSWREFF
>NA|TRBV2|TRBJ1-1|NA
TGTGCCAGCAGTGAAGGGGGACATCGAAGCGCTGAAGCTTTCTTT
CASSEGGHRSAEAFF
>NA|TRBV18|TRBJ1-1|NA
TGTGCCAGCTCGCCACGACAGTATGATGCTTTCTTT
CASSPRQYDAFF
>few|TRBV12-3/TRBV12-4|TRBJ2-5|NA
TGTGCCAGCAGTCCTCTCTTACCGACCCAGTACTTC
CASSPLLPTQYF
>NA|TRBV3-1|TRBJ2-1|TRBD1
TGTGCCAGCAGCCAGGTCGGGACAGGGCTCAATGAGCAGTTCTTC
CASSQVGTGLNEQFF
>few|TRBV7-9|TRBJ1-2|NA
TGTGCCAGCAGCGAGCGGGGACGGGCTCAGGACTATGGCTACACCTTC
CASSERGRAQDYGYTF
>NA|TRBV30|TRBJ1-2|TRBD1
TGTGCCTGGAGCTGGACAGGTGGTAGCTACACCTTC
CAWSWTGGSYTF
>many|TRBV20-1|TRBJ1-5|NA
TGCAGTGCTAGACCACAGAGCAATCAGCCCCAGCATTTT
CSARPQSNQPQHF
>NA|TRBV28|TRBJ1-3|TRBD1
TGTGCCAGCAGGACGACAGGGGCAGACTCTGGAAACACCATATATTTT
CASRTTGADSGNTIYF
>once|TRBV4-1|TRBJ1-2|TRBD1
TGCGCCAGCAGCCGAGATAACAGGGGAGCAGATGGCTACACCTTC
CASSRDNRGADGYTF
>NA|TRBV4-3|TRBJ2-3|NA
TGCGCCAGCAGCCAAGGAGCTTTGTACACAGATACGCAGTATTTT
CASSQGALYTDTQYF
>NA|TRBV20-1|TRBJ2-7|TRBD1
TGCAGTGCGGAGAGCTTGGACAGGGGGTACAATGAGCAGTACTTC
CSAESLDRGYNEQYF
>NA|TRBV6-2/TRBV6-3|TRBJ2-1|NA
TGTGCCAGCAAGAGGACCTACAATGAGCAGTTCTTC
CASKRTYNEQFF
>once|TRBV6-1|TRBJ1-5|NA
TGTGCCAGCACATGGGGGAATCAGCCCCAGCATTTT
CASTWGNQPQHF
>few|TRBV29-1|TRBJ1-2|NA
TGCAGCGTTGTTTCAGCAGTACTAAACTATGGCTACACCTTC
CSVVSAVLNYGYTF
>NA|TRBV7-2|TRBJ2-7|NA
TGTGCCAGCAGCTTAGACCGACAGCGCAGCTCCTACGAGCAGTACTTC
CASSLDRQRSSYEQYF
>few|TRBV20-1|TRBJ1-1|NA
TGCAGTGCTAGAGATCCTTTTTCGGGGGGTGGCACTGAAGCTTTCTTT
CSARDPFSGGGTEAFF
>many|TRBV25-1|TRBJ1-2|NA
TGTGCCAGCAGTGAAAGCTGGCAGAACAACTATGGCTACACCTTC
CASSESWQNNYGYTF
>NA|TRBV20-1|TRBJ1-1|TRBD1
TGCAGTGCTAGTCTGTTAGGGACAGGGGTTTATAGTGAAGCTTTCTTT
CSASLLGTGVYSEAFF
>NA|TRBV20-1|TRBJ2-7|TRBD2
TGCAGTGCAGCCCTCCTAGCGGGCGAGGCCTACGAGCAGTACTTC
CSAALLAGEAYEQYF
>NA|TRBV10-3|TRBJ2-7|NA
TGTGCCATCAGTGAGTCGCCTTCGGGACCCACTTACGAGCAGTACTTC
CAISESPSGPTYEQYF
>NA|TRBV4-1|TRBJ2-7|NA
TGCGCCAGCAGGCGTCGGGACTCCTATTTATCGAGCTCCTACGAGCAGTACTTC
CASRRRDSYLSSSYEQYF
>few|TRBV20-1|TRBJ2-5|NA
TGCAGTGCCCTCGGGAGACGAGGGCAGTACTTC
CSALGRRGQYF
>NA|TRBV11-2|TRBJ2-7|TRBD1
TGTGCCAGCAGCCTATATGGACAGGGCGACGAGCAGTACTTC
CASSLYGQGDEQYF
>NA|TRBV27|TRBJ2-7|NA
TGTGCCAGCAGTCCTAGTATTCTGGCCTTGGGGATCAACGAGCAGTACTTC
CASSPSILALGINEQYF
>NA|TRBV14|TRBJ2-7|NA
TGTGCCAGCAGCCAAACTCCGAATGAGCAGTACTTC
CASSQTPNEQYF
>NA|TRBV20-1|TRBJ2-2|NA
TGCAGTGCTGGCCGACTAGTGTCCGGGGAGCTGTTTTTT
CSAGRLVSGELFF